This T cell receptor (beta chain) was captured in a study of T cell responses to AZD1222 COVID-19 vaccine. With respect to this clone: Antigen: not known.

The germline V gene encodes CDR1 SGHVS and CDR2 FQNEAQ. The CDR3 spans 16 residues. V lost 5 bases and J lost 7; bases outside the gene matches: 14. The data were produced by immunoSEQ multiplex PCR, yet TCRdb's version contains in-frame clones alone and is incomplete. The sample yields about 130,000 clones, roughly 89% seen once. Study-wide results and caveats: Spike-specific TCR breadth and depth rose after two AZD1222 doses. Donors were chiefly white British, with a greater number of females, and clonal diversity was perhaps underestimated.

Second doses at about 4 or about 12 weeks were pooled. The gene calls are TRBV7-8 and TRBJ2-1; 7 positions agree with TRBD2. The sequenced sample was peripheral blood, obtained 28 days after the second AZD1222 dose. This sequence was found in an adult who received the AZD1222 COVID-19 vaccine. The DNA of the CDR3 is TGTGCCAGCAGCGAGAGCGGCAGCGGGATTATAAATGAGCAGTTCTTC. Protein: CASSESGSGIINEQFF.